What follows describes a single T cell receptor beta chain. This CDR3 is built from 15 residues. CDR1 is MNHNS, CDR2 SASEGT, per germline. V shed 9 bases and J shed 2 bases, with 18 bases lying between them. Construction of the TCRbeta library involved unique molecular identifiers. TCRdb fed the PCR reads into MiXCR, producing one record per CDR3 protein. The sample records about 500,000 distinct CDR3 sequences, approximately 32% being singletons. This record comes from a study of T-cell reconstitution after alpha-beta-depleted transplantation in children. This specimen consisted of PBMCs from the stem cell graft donor, obtained from the stem cell graft. This TCR derives from a human donor who donated a stem cell graft to a child with aplastic anemia. V gene TRBV6-1 combines with J gene TRBJ2-3, with D maybe TRBD2 (6 bases). The CDR3 region has the DNA TGTGCCAGTTCCCCCCTGGGGACTTTCACAGATACGCAGTATTTT. Its protein is CASSPLGTFTDTQYF.